These 32 T cell receptor beta chains came from one sample sequenced in a study of OX40 agonist ivuxolimab in advanced cancers. Sequencing was performed with immunoSEQ multiplex PCR; in TCRdb, only in-frame clones are kept and a portion is missing. This table holds 50,000 to 75,000 clones, around 90% found once. Sequenced material: CD4+ or CD8+ T cells sorted from blood, taken in a trial of the OX40 agonist ivuxolimab. These receptors were taken from an adult with an advanced solid tumor such as melanoma, head and neck, liver or kidney cancer.

The sample holds one count of this clone. This sequence joins TRBV5-1 and TRBJ2-7, with 7 positions matching TRBD2. Germline-derived CDR1 and CDR2 are SGHRS and YFSETQ. V shed 4 bases and J 5 bases; nucleotides not matched to a gene: 3. This CDR3 has 12 amino acids. The CDR3 reads CASSPGGNEQYF. The DNA of the CDR3 is TGCGCCAGCAGCCCGGGAGGTAACGAGCAGTACTTC.

The chain combines TRBV30 with TRBJ2-5; D unclear. Germline loops: CDR1 GTSNPN, CDR2 SVGIG (reference sequence). The V end was cut by 0 bases, the J end by 2 bases, with 1 base between. This CDR3 has 11 amino acids. The CDR3 region has the DNA TGTGCCTGGAGTGTACAAGAGACCCAGTACTTC. Protein: CAWSVQETQYF.

The chain uses TRBV28 and TRBJ2-3, with a possible D match to TRBD2 (7 bases). CDR1 MDHEN and CDR2 SYDVKM come from the germline V gene. V was pared by 6 bases and J by 5 bases, with 12 bases between. This CDR3 comprises 13 residues. CDR3 nucleotide sequence: TGTGCCAGCAGATCCGGGGGGCGAGATACGCAGTATTTT. This codes for CASRSGGRDTQYF.

V gene TRBV18 combines with J gene TRBJ2-1; 9 bases fit TRBD2. V shed 3 bases, J shed 10 bases, and the junction held 10 bases outside the gene matches. This CDR3 has 15 residues. The V gene's germline CDR1 is KGHSH and CDR2 LQKENI. The DNA for the CDR3 is TGTGCCAGCTCACCCCTTGGACTAGCGACGACCGAGCAGTTCTTC. Its translation: CASSPLGLATTEQFF.

The genes are TRBV5-1 and TRBJ2-5; D is tentatively TRBD1 or TRBD2 (5 bases each). Germline V gives CDR1 SGHRS, CDR2 YFSETQ. This CDR3 is 15 amino acids long. V lost 2 bases, J lost 5 bases, and 16 bases lay in between. The CDR3 coding sequence is TGCGCCAGCAGCTTTAGCTGGGACCGAGGGGAGACCCAGTACTTC. Translated, it gives CASSFSWDRGETQYF.

The chain is built from TRBV5-4 and TRBJ2-7; TRBD1 might be the D (6 bases). Looked up from germline, CDR1 is SGHNT and CDR2 is YYREEE (reference sequence). With 4 bases removed from V and 4 bases from J, the gap between germline ends came to 9 bases. The CDR3 length is 12 residues. The CDR3 DNA sequence: TGTGCCAGCAGCGCCAGGGGTTACGAGCAGTACTTC. This sequence encodes CASSARGYEQYF.

The chain employs TRBV27 and TRBJ2-3; TRBD1 might be the D (6 bases). V lost 2 bases to trimming and J lost 2 bases, with 14 bases between them. CDR3 length: 16 residues. CDR1 is MNHEY, CDR2 SMNVEV, per germline (reference sequence). In DNA, the CDR3 is TGTGCCAGCAGTTTAATCCAGGGGCCAGACACAGATACGCAGTATTTT. This translates into CASSLIQGPDTDTQYF.

V and J are TRBV25-1 and TRBJ1-1, with no clear D. V lost 2 bases to trimming and J lost 4 bases, with 11 bases between them. CDR1 and CDR2 (germline): MGHDK, SYGVNS. The CDR3 is 14 amino acids. CDR3 amino acids: CASSEVGLVTEAFF. CDR3 in DNA: TGTGCCAGCAGTGAAGTGGGGTTGGTCACTGAAGCTTTCTTT.

The chain joins TRBV18 to TRBJ1-4; D gene ambiguous. From germline, CDR1 is KGHSH and CDR2 LQKENI. V lost 5 bases and J lost 6, with 7 bases in between. The length of the CDR3 is 12 residues. DNA for the CDR3: TGTGCCAGCTCATCGTCGGATGAAAAACTGTTTTTT. Protein product: CASSSSDEKLFF.

This chain joins TRBV30 and TRBJ2-4, with 8 bases aligning to TRBD2. CDR3 length equals 13 residues. V trimming: 3 bases; J trimming: 3 bases; junction bases outside the gene matches: 1. Germline CDR1 and CDR2: GTSNPN and SVGIG (reference sequence). The chain's CDR3 is CAWSREGKNIQYF. DNA of the CDR3: TGTGCCTGGAGCCGGGAGGGCAAAAACATTCAGTACTTC. The full variable domain, in which reference TRBV30 and TRBJ2-4 provide the parts outside the CDR3, is SQTIHQWPATLVQPVGSPLSLECTVEGTSNPNLYWYRQAAGRGLQLLFYSVGIGQISSEVPQNLSASRPQDRQFILSSKKLLLSDSGFYLCAWSREGKNIQYFGAGTRLSVL.

The chain employs TRBV11-2 and TRBJ2-7, with D possibly being TRBD1 (5 bases). CDR3 length: 14 residues. Germline values: CDR1 SGHAT, CDR2 FQNNGV. V shed 3 bases and J shed 2 bases, with 11 bases lying between them. CDR3 residues: CASSLSRTPYEQYF. In DNA, the CDR3 is TGTGCCAGCAGCTTGTCCAGGACACCCTACGAGCAGTACTTC.

This chain connects TRBV5-6 to TRBJ2-5; 9 bases fit TRBD1. This CDR3 has 14 amino acids. V lost 4 bases and J lost 5; bases outside the gene matches: 6. Germline V lookup: CDR1 SGHDT, CDR2 YYEEEE. In DNA, the CDR3 is TGTGCCAGCAGCGTGGGACAGGGATTCGAGACCCAGTACTTC. Protein sequence: CASSVGQGFETQYF.

This clone was observed once. The chain has TRBV19 and TRBJ1-1; no definite D call. Germline V gives CDR1 LNHDA, CDR2 SQIVND (reference sequence). With 0 bases removed from V and 2 bases from J, the gap between germline ends came to 7 bases. The CDR3 covers 14 residues. The CDR3 here is CASSIDGINTEAFF. As DNA, the CDR3 is TGTGCCAGTAGTATAGACGGGATAAACACTGAAGCTTTCTTT.

V and J are TRBV10-1 and TRBJ1-3; D uncertain. This CDR3 is 14 amino acids long. The V gene lost 3 bases and the J gene lost 0 bases, with 6 bases spanning the gap. Germline V lookup: CDR1 WNHNN, CDR2 SYGVQD (reference sequence). The CDR3 sequence: CASSDKHSGNTIYF. CDR3 DNA: TGCGCCAGCAGTGACAAGCACTCTGGAAACACCATATATTTT.

As concerns this clone: The same CDR3 is also encoded by other DNA sequences in this sample. The CDR3 loop reads CSASSTDTQYF. Written as DNA, the CDR3 is TGCAGTGCTAGTTCCACAGATACGCAGTATTTT. J is TRBJ2-3 and V is TRBV20-1; D gene uncertain. Trimming cost V 3 bases and J 2 bases, with 3 bases left between them. The germline V gene encodes CDR1 DFQATT and CDR2 SNEGSKA (reference sequence). This CDR3 is 11 amino acids long.

This chain uses TRBV5-5 with TRBJ2-7; a possible D gene is TRBD2 (5 bases). CDR3 length: 17 residues. The germline CDR1 and CDR2 sequences are SGHKS and YYEKEE (reference sequence). Trimming stripped 4 bases from V and 1 base from J, with 21 bases between. CDR3 sequence (DNA): TGTGCCAGCAGCCCTGGTCGTACTAGAAGCCGATCCTACGAGCAGTACTTC. This sequence encodes CASSPGRTRSRSYEQYF.

J is TRBJ1-2 and V is TRBV5-1, with 7 positions matching TRBD1. In germline, CDR1 is SGHRS, CDR2 YFSETQ. Trimming removed 4 bases from V and 4 bases from J; junction bases left unmatched: 4. The CDR3 covers 13 residues. In DNA form, the CDR3 reads TGCGCCAGCAGCCAGGGGGTGGGCTATGGCTACACCTTC. Residues: CASSQGVGYGYTF.

This chain connects TRBV6-1 to TRBJ1-5; no clear D gene. The V end was cut by 3 bases, the J end by 7 bases, with 10 bases between. CDR1 and CDR2 (germline): MNHNS, SASEGT. This CDR3 spans 13 amino acids. The CDR3 DNA reads as TGTGCCAGCAGTGAGACGGGCAGGCAGCCCCAGCATTTT. It yields the protein CASSETGRQPQHF.

This chain links TRBV5-8 with TRBJ2-2; tentative D call: TRBD1 (7 bases). V was shortened by 4 bases and J by 6 bases, with 16 bases between the two germline ends. The germline gives CDR1 SGHTS, CDR2 YDEGEE. The CDR3 has 15 residues. In nucleotides, the CDR3 is TGTGCCAGCAGCGCCTACAGGGGAGGCGCCGGGGAGCTGTTTTTT. This gives the protein CASSAYRGGAGELFF. Complete variable domain (other parts from reference TRBV5-8 and TRBJ2-2): EAGVTQSPTHLIKTRGQQATLRCSPISGHTSVYWYQQALGLGLQFLLWYDEGEERNRGNFPPRFSGRQFPNYSSELNVNALELEDSALYLCASSAYRGGAGELFFGEGSRLTVL.

The chain carries TRBV27 and TRBJ1-2, with 8 bases fitting TRBD1. This CDR3 region has 12 residues. After removal of 5 bases from V and 8 bases from J, the junction contained 4 bases not matched to a gene. Germline V gene data show CDR1 as MNHEY and CDR2 as SMNVEV (reference sequence). In DNA, the CDR3 is TGTGCCAGCAGTATGACAGGGGTCGGCTACACCTTC. This translates into CASSMTGVGYTF.

The chain combines TRBV6-1 with TRBJ1-5; TRBD1 matches at 12 bases. The J segment lost 6 bases and the V segment lost 3 bases, leaving 9 bases of the junction unmatched. The CDR3 loop spans 17 amino acids. The germline V gene encodes CDR1 MNHNS and CDR2 SASEGT. The CDR3 protein is CASSEKGQGAIGQPQHF. The CDR3 coding sequence is TGTGCCAGCAGTGAGAAGGGACAGGGGGCAATCGGTCAGCCCCAGCATTTT.

In DNA, the CDR3 is TGTGCCAGCAGCCCTTCGGCTATCAATGAGCAGTTCTTC. It encodes CASSPSAINEQFF. The chain employs TRBV14 and TRBJ2-1; unclear D gene. Germline lookup yields CDR1 SGHDN and CDR2 FVKESK. Trimming took off 4 bases at V and 6 bases at J, with 10 bases between the two ends. The CDR3 is 13 amino acids.

The chain carries TRBV21-1 and TRBJ2-3; the D call in the table, TRBD2, was not verified against the DNA. TRBV21-1 is tagged as a pseudogene. This CDR3 spans 13 amino acids. The CDR3 loop reads CAIRTFQAGTQYF. Written as DNA, the CDR3 is TGTGCCATCCGGACCTTCCAGGCGGGTACGCAGTATTTT.

J is TRBJ1-3 and V is TRBV5-1; D not certain. The CDR3 is 13 amino acids. The V end was cut by 4 bases, the J end by 4 bases, with 9 bases between. CDR1 is SGHRS and CDR2 is YFSETQ in the germline V gene. CDR3 protein: CASSPANGNTIYF. CDR3 nucleotide sequence: TGCGCCAGCAGCCCAGCCAACGGAAACACCATATATTTT.

V is TRBV28 and J is TRBJ2-2; D is perhaps TRBD2 (6 bases). The CDR3 is made up of 15 amino acids. Germline V CDR1 and CDR2: MDHEN, SYDVKM. Trimming took off 6 bases at V and 5 bases at J, with 16 bases between the two ends. In DNA, the CDR3 is TGTGCCAGCAGGTCGGGACTCTCGCGAACCGGGGAGCTGTTTTTT. Its protein is CASRSGLSRTGELFF.

J is TRBJ2-7 and V is TRBV5-1; a weak D match, TRBD1 (5 bases). The CDR3 has 14 residues. V was cut by 0 bases and J by 5 bases, with 12 bases left in between. In germline, CDR1 is SGHRS, CDR2 YFSETQ. The CDR3, as DNA: TGCGCCAGCAGCTTGGGTGCAGGGATAAACGAGCAGTACTTC. It yields the protein CASSLGAGINEQYF. Based on the CDR3 plus reference TRBV5-1 and TRBJ2-7, the full variable domain is KAGVTQTPRYLIKTRGQQVTLSCSPISGHRSVSWYQQTPGQGLQFLFEYFSETQRNKGNFPGRFSGRQFSNSRSEMNVSTLELGDSALYLCASSLGAGINEQYFGPGTRLTVT.

This clone appeared a single time. This chain joins TRBV4-2 and TRBJ2-3; weak D call: TRBD2 (6 bases). The V end was cut by 0 bases, the J end by 0 bases, with 16 bases between. Germline assignment: CDR1 LGHNA and CDR2 YNFKEQ. This CDR3 is built from 18 residues. In nucleotides, the CDR3 is TGTGCCAGCAGCCAAGAGGTACTAGCTCATTCTAGCACAGATACGCAGTATTTT. It encodes CASSQEVLAHSSTDTQYF.

The rearrangement joins TRBV11-1 to TRBJ2-7; 8 bases align to TRBD2. Germline values: CDR1 SGHAT, CDR2 FQDESV (reference sequence). This CDR3 comprises 14 residues. The V segment lost 4 bases and the J segment 2 bases; nucleotides outside the gene matches: 4. This CDR3 is CASSSPGLAYEQYF. In DNA form, the CDR3 reads TGTGCCAGCAGCTCACCGGGACTAGCCTACGAGCAGTACTTC.

The chain has TRBV30 and TRBJ2-7; 9 bases line up with TRBD1. Trimming cost V 8 bases and J 2 bases; bases outside gene matches: 4. The CDR3 contains 12 residues. Germline lookup yields CDR1 GTSNPN and CDR2 SVGIG (reference sequence). CDR3: CAADRGAYEQYF. The CDR3 nucleotides read TGTGCCGCGGACAGGGGAGCCTACGAGCAGTACTTC. The full variable domain, with the rest looked up from reference TRBV30 and TRBJ2-7, is SQTIHQWPATLVQPVGSPLSLECTVEGTSNPNLYWYRQAAGRGLQLLFYSVGIGQISSEVPQNLSASRPQDRQFILSSKKLLLSDSGFYLCAADRGAYEQYFGPGTRLTVT.

The chain employs TRBV29-1 and TRBJ1-1; D is uncertain. Between the trimmed V and J ends, which lost 7 bases and 2 bases, there was a span of 14 bases. This CDR3 comprises 13 residues. Germline CDR1 and CDR2: SQVTM and ANQGSEA. The chain's CDR3 is CSASSGVNTEAFF. DNA of the CDR3: TGCAGCGCTAGTAGTGGGGTCAACACTGAAGCTTTCTTT. Drawing the rest from reference TRBV29-1 and TRBJ1-1, the complete variable domain is SAVISQKPSRDICQRGTSLTIQCQVDSQVTMMFWYRQQPGQSLTLIATANQGSEATYESGFVIDKFPISRPNLTFSTLTVSNMSPEDSSIYLCSASSGVNTEAFFGQGTRLTVV.

The chain recombines TRBV15 with TRBJ2-7; 12 bases fit TRBD2. Germline V CDR1 and CDR2: LNHNV, YYDKDF (reference sequence). The J segment lost 0 bases and the V segment lost 3 bases, leaving 3 bases of the junction unmatched. The CDR3 covers 16 residues. CDR3 DNA: TGTGCCACCAGCAGGAAGACTAGCGGGAGCTCCTACGAGCAGTACTTC. Translation: CATSRKTSGSSYEQYF.

This clone was detected once. This chain links TRBV28 with TRBJ2-5, with D hard to call. The CDR3 is made up of 15 amino acids. Trimming pared 1 base from V and 3 bases from J, leaving 12 bases between. In germline, CDR1 is MDHEN, CDR2 SYDVKM. This CDR3 reads CASSLFLGHKETQYF. The CDR3 DNA sequence: TGTGCCAGCAGTTTATTTTTGGGCCATAAAGAGACCCAGTACTTC. Drawing the rest from reference TRBV28 and TRBJ2-5, the complete variable domain is DVKVTQSSRYLVKRTGEKVFLECVQDMDHENMFWYRQDPGLGLRLIYFSYDVKMKEKGDIPEGYSVSREKKERFSLILESASTNQTSMYLCASSLFLGHKETQYFGPGTRLLVL.